The clone carrying this T cell receptor beta chain was found many times. The sample belongs to a study of spatial heterogeneity in lung cancer. At the level of the study: The average appearance count of each unique TCR and UMI combination in raw reads was more than 9.5.

Sample time point: sample taken at primary tumor resection. Whole RNA came from tumor, nontumor lung or frozen PBMC and was sequenced without being sorted. Individually, TCR cDNA molecules were each labelled with a unique molecular identifier. Via MiXCR, TCRdb re-called the 5' RACE reads, giving one row per CDR3 protein. The sample contains about 8,000 distinct CDR3 sequences, less than 20% of which appear only once. Source: normal lung tissue next to the tumor, taken at surgery. This clonotype was sampled from a male donor with early-stage non-small cell lung cancer.

CDR3 DNA: TGTGCCAGCAGCCCTTCTGACAGCCCCTACGAGCAGTACTTC. This sequence encodes CASSPSDSPYEQYF. V and J are TRBV3-1 and TRBJ2-7; possible D gene TRBD1, 5 bases. Germline V gives CDR1 LGHDT, CDR2 YNNKEL (reference sequence). Trimming left V 4 bases short and J 2 bases short, with 12 bases between. This CDR3 spans 14 amino acids.